The 31 T cell receptor beta chains below all came from one sample that was sequenced in a study of blood T cell repertoires in COVID-19. Generated by immunoSEQ multiplex PCR, the TCRdb table keeps only in-frame clones and is missing some. The profile shows some 180,000 clones, around nine tenths of them singletons. What was sequenced was peripheral blood. These receptors were taken from a man aged 55 to 70 with active or convalescent COVID-19.

The V and J genes are TRBV28 and TRBJ2-7, with TRBD1 as a possible D gene (5 bases). The CDR3 extends over 13 amino acids. The V gene lost 11 bases and the J gene lost 0 bases, with 14 bases spanning the gap. Germline lookup yields CDR1 MDHEN and CDR2 SYDVKM. The CDR3 sequence is CASGQADSYEQYF. In nucleotides, the CDR3 is TGTGCCTCTGGACAAGCCGACTCCTACGAGCAGTACTTC.

This chain connects TRBV5-1 to TRBJ1-1; D call uncertain. Germline assignment: CDR1 SGHRS and CDR2 YFSETQ. This CDR3 comprises 14 residues. V gave up 2 bases and J gave up 0 bases, with 8 bases separating them. In nucleotides, the CDR3 is TGCGCCAGCAGCTTTCAGGACTTGAACACTGAAGCTTTCTTT. Protein: CASSFQDLNTEAFF. Full variable domain (missing parts from reference TRBV5-1 and TRBJ1-1): KAGVTQTPRYLIKTRGQQVTLSCSPISGHRSVSWYQQTPGQGLQFLFEYFSETQRNKGNFPGRFSGRQFSNSRSEMNVSTLELGDSALYLCASSFQDLNTEAFFGQGTRLTVV.

The V call is TRBV6-5, the J call TRBJ2-2, with 9 bases fitting TRBD2. CDR1 and CDR2 from the germline V gene are MNHEY and SVGAGI. The CDR3 consists of 14 residues. With V trimmed by 6 bases and J by 10 bases, 9 bases remained unmatched. CDR3 residues: CASSKLAGYSELFF. As DNA, the CDR3 is TGTGCCAGCAGCAAACTAGCGGGTTATTCGGAGCTGTTTTTT.

The chain combines TRBV5-1 with TRBJ2-3; 11 nucleotides agree with TRBD2. V shed 4 bases and J 4 bases; nucleotides not matched to a gene: 5. This CDR3 has 15 residues. Germline assignment: CDR1 SGHRS and CDR2 YFSETQ. The CDR3 sequence: CASSRSGGAPDTQYF. The CDR3 nucleotides read TGCGCCAGCAGCCGTAGCGGGGGGGCCCCAGATACGCAGTATTTT.

V gene TRBV6-4 combines with J gene TRBJ1-2; possible D gene TRBD1, 6 bases. The CDR3 has 15 residues. V lost 8 bases and J 3 bases, leaving 19 bases between the germline ends. The germline V gene encodes CDR1 MRHNA and CDR2 SNTAGT. The chain's CDR3 is CASPSGDRLDYGYTF. DNA for the CDR3: TGTGCCAGCCCTTCAGGGGATAGGCTTGACTATGGCTACACCTTC.

The chain uses TRBV6-5 and TRBJ1-3, with a possible D match to TRBD1 (5 bases). The CDR3 extends over 15 amino acids. V was trimmed by 3 bases and J by 3 bases, leaving 12 bases between them. Germline-derived CDR1 and CDR2 are MNHEY and SVGAGI. The CDR3, as DNA: TGTGCCAGCAGTTATAACAGGAACGTTGGAAACACCATATATTTT. Amino acid sequence: CASSYNRNVGNTIYF.

The CDR3 reads CASSVGEGLAASYNEQFF. The CDR3 nucleotides are TGTGCCAGCAGCGTAGGTGAGGGACTAGCGGCGTCCTACAATGAGCAGTTCTTC. V is TRBV9 and J is TRBJ2-1, with 11 bases identical to TRBD2. The length of the CDR3 is 18 residues. V gave up 0 bases and J gave up 1 base; unmatched junction bases: 6. In germline, CDR1 is SGDLS, CDR2 YYNGEE.

The rearrangement joins TRBV18 to TRBJ1-1, with D possibly matching TRBD1 (5 bases). Germline V gene lookup returns CDR1 KGHSH and CDR2 LQKENI. This CDR3 contains 16 residues. V was pared by 3 bases and J by 2 bases, with 16 bases between. CDR3 region: CASSPPTGGINTEAFF. CDR3 nucleotide sequence: TGTGCCAGCTCACCCCCGACCGGGGGTATTAACACTGAAGCTTTCTTT.

The chain couples TRBV20-1 to TRBJ1-1; 7 nucleotides agree with TRBD1. This CDR3 comprises 11 residues. Germline V gene data show CDR1 as DFQATT and CDR2 as SNEGSKA (reference sequence). After removal of 0 bases from V and 8 bases from J, the junction contained 0 bases not matched to a gene. The CDR3 nucleotides read TGCAGTGCTAGAGAGGACAGGGAAGCTTTCTTT. This gives the protein CSAREDREAFF.

The V and J genes are TRBV12-3 or TRBV12-4 and TRBJ1-5; TRBD1 aligns across 7 bases. The CDR3 has 13 residues. V dropped 7 bases and J dropped 5; count of bases not matched to a gene: 5. This CDR3 is CASTGQVYQPQHF. CDR3 DNA: TGTGCCAGCACTGGACAGGTCTATCAGCCCCAGCATTTT.

About this clone itself: The same CDR3 also results from other DNA sequences found in this sample. V usage is TRBV19 and J usage is TRBJ1-1; D gene unclear. V lost 4 bases to trimming and J lost 0 bases, with 6 bases between them. The V gene's germline CDR1 is LNHDA and CDR2 SQIVND (reference sequence). The CDR3 is 13 amino acids. CDR3 coding DNA: TGTGCCAGTAGTAATACAGTGAACACTGAAGCTTTCTTT. This sequence encodes CASSNTVNTEAFF.

V and J are TRBV24-1 and TRBJ1-5; unclear D gene. The CDR3 spans 13 residues. V dropped 5 bases and J dropped 4 bases, with 8 bases sitting between them. Germline assignment: CDR1 KGHDR and CDR2 SFDVKD. DNA for the CDR3: TGTGCCACCAGTGCAGGTCTAAATCAGCCCCAGCATTTT. Encoded protein: CATSAGLNQPQHF.

The V and J genes are TRBV2 and TRBJ2-5; D possibly corresponds to TRBD1 (6 bases). CDR3 length equals 13 residues. The germline V gene has CDR1 SNHLY and CDR2 FYNNEI. Trimming stripped 6 bases from V and 1 base from J, with 9 bases between. The CDR3 nucleotides read TGTGCCAGCAGATACAGGGTCCAAGAGACCCAGTACTTC. It is translated as CASRYRVQETQYF.

The rearrangement links TRBV6-1 to TRBJ1-3; D possibly corresponds to TRBD1 (6 bases). The CDR3 loop spans 16 amino acids. Germline loops: CDR1 MNHNS, CDR2 SASEGT. The V gene lost 1 base and the J gene lost 2 bases, with 12 bases spanning the gap. The CDR3 nucleotides are TGTGCCAGCAGTGAAGTAGGACAGAAGCCTGGAAACACCATATATTTT. Translation gives CASSEVGQKPGNTIYF.

This sequence joins TRBV6-5 and TRBJ1-2, with D hard to call. The V gene's germline CDR1 is MNHEY and CDR2 SVGAGI. This CDR3 is built from 13 residues. Trimming removed 4 bases at V and 8 bases at J, with 14 bases between. The CDR3 spells CASSWSGEGGYTF. The CDR3 DNA sequence: TGTGCCAGCAGTTGGTCCGGGGAAGGGGGCTACACCTTC.

The rearrangement joins TRBV19 to TRBJ1-4; D might be TRBD1 (5 bases). Trimming stripped 3 bases from V and 5 bases from J, with 10 bases between. The CDR3 spans 14 residues. Germline values: CDR1 LNHDA, CDR2 SQIVND (reference sequence). The CDR3 DNA reads TGTGCCAGTAGTATGACAGAAACAAATGAAAAACTGTTTTTT. Its protein product is CASSMTETNEKLFF.

CDR3 DNA sequence: TGTGCCAGCAGCTTTCAGGACAGGCCCGGCTACACCTTC. The encoded protein is CASSFQDRPGYTF. This rearrangement joins TRBV7-2 to TRBJ1-2; 7 bases line up with TRBD1. The CDR3 contains 13 residues. Germline V gene data show CDR1 as SGHTA and CDR2 as FQGNSA. V lost 3 bases and J lost 8; bases outside the gene matches: 6.

The J gene is TRBJ2-3, the V gene TRBV5-1; 10 bases line up with TRBD2. The V and J ends lost 4 bases and 0 bases, in that order; junction bases with no gene match: 11. Germline lookup yields CDR1 SGHRS and CDR2 YFSETQ. The CDR3 has 18 residues. CDR3 nucleotides: TGCGCCAGCAGCCCGGGCCTATCTAGCGGGGGTAGCACAGATACGCAGTATTTT. Its translation is CASSPGLSSGGSTDTQYF.

The J gene is TRBJ1-6, the V gene TRBV3-1 (or the pseudogene TRBV3-2); 8 bases are a match to TRBD1. Trimming at V came to 3 bases and at J to 6 bases, leaving 4 bases not matched to a gene. The CDR3 is 15 amino acids. Germline assignment: CDR1 LGHDT and CDR2 YNNKEL (reference sequence). The CDR3 here is CASSHTGGRNSPLHF. CDR3 in DNA: TGTGCCAGCAGCCATACAGGGGGTCGTAATTCACCCCTCCACTTT.

The chain has TRBV18 and TRBJ1-1, with D possibly TRBD1 on 6 matching bases. The germline CDR1 and CDR2 sequences are KGHSH and LQKENI. The CDR3 contains 14 residues. V was clipped by 3 bases and J by 8 bases, with 16 bases between them. CDR3 sequence (DNA): TGTGCCAGCTCACCGACACAGGGTACAACGGAAGCTTTCTTT. Amino acids: CASSPTQGTTEAFF.

This clone was recorded only once. The genes are TRBV5-1 and TRBJ2-6, with D possibly being TRBD1 (5 bases). Germline CDR1 and CDR2: SGHRS and YFSETQ. V was clipped by 3 bases and J by 2 bases, with 9 bases between them. The CDR3 loop spans 15 amino acids. CDR3 region: CASSSGRAGANVLTF. Written as DNA, the CDR3 is TGCGCCAGCAGCTCGGGCAGGGCTGGGGCCAACGTCCTGACTTTC.

The gene calls are TRBV6-2 or TRBV6-3 and TRBJ2-3; TRBD2 matches at 11 bases. V lost 7 bases and J lost 1; bases outside the gene matches: 10. The CDR3 length is 17 residues. Germline CDR1 and CDR2: MNHEY and SVGEGT. CDR3 bases: TGTGCCAGCAACCCCATAGCGGGGGGGCGAGGCACAGATACGCAGTATTTT. This translates into CASNPIAGGRGTDTQYF.

The DNA for the CDR3 is TGTGCCAGCGGATCTAGCGGGGGGGCAAAAAATGAGCAGTTCTTC. Translating gives CASGSSGGAKNEQFF. The chain is built from TRBV6-1 and TRBJ2-1; 12 bases align to TRBD2. Germline V gene sequence: CDR1 MNHNS, CDR2 SASEGT. V gave up 8 bases and J gave up 7 bases; unmatched junction bases: 9. The CDR3 length is 15 residues.

This chain links TRBV18 with TRBJ2-4; perhaps TRBD1 as D (5 bases). Germline CDR1 KGHSH, CDR2 LQKENI. This CDR3 is built from 13 residues. Deletions cut 4 bases from V and 6 bases from J, with 10 bases between. CDR3 in amino acids: CASSLTDRNIQYF. As DNA, the CDR3 is TGTGCCAGCTCACTCACCGACAGAAACATTCAGTACTTC.

The chain employs TRBV19 and TRBJ1-5; a possible D gene is TRBD1 (5 bases). V dropped 5 bases and J dropped 4 bases, with 24 bases sitting between them. CDR1 is LNHDA, CDR2 SQIVND, per germline (reference sequence). The CDR3 spans 18 residues. CDR3 region: CASSPTAFDGRGNQPQHF. In DNA, the CDR3 is TGTGCCAGTAGTCCCACCGCATTTGACGGTCGGGGGAATCAGCCCCAGCATTTT.

The rearrangement joins TRBV19 to TRBJ1-5; D call uncertain. The CDR3 is 15 amino acids. With 3 bases removed from V and 4 bases from J, the gap between germline ends came to 13 bases. Germline V CDR1 and CDR2: LNHDA, SQIVND (reference sequence). The CDR3 DNA reads TGTGCCAGTAGTATCGCATCGGGGTTGAATCAGCCCCAGCATTTT. Protein product: CASSIASGLNQPQHF.

This clone came up once. The chain employs TRBV18 and TRBJ2-1, with TRBD2 matching 8 bases. The V segment lost 2 bases and the J segment 3 bases; nucleotides outside the gene matches: 6. Germline V gene lookup returns CDR1 KGHSH and CDR2 LQKENI. This CDR3 has 16 residues. The CDR3 is CASSPGTGGNYNEQFF. In nucleotides, the CDR3 is TGTGCCAGCTCACCAGGGACGGGGGGGAACTACAATGAGCAGTTCTTC.

This chain joins TRBV7-2 and TRBJ1-2; 8 bases align to TRBD1. Trimming cost V 2 bases and J 4 bases; bases outside gene matches: 6. CDR3 length: 15 residues. Germline V gene sequence: CDR1 SGHTA, CDR2 FQGNSA. CDR3 nucleotides: TGTGCCAGCAGCTTATACGGACAGGGCTTCTATGGCTACACCTTC. The encoded protein is CASSLYGQGFYGYTF.

DNA for the CDR3: TGTGCCAGCAGCTCCCAACGGTGGAGCGAGAATGAAAAACTGTTTTTT. It yields the protein CASSSQRWSENEKLFF. V is TRBV7-9 and J is TRBJ1-4, with D unresolved. Germline CDR1 reads SEHNR; CDR2 reads FQNEAQ (reference sequence). The CDR3 consists of 16 residues. Trimming took off 4 bases at V and 5 bases at J, with 17 bases between the two ends.

The chain carries TRBV5-1 and TRBJ2-3, with 9 positions matching TRBD1. This CDR3 region has 16 residues. CDR1 and CDR2 (germline): SGHRS, YFSETQ. The J segment lost 2 bases and the V segment lost 4 bases, leaving 8 bases of the junction unmatched. CDR3 DNA: TGCGCCAGCAGCCCCGGGGACAGGGCCCACACAGATACGCAGTATTTT. As protein: CASSPGDRAHTDTQYF.

Written as DNA, the CDR3 is TGTGCCAGCAGCCAAGCGGCGGGGGGGTCGATTAACGAGCAGTACTTC. This gives the protein CASSQAAGGSINEQYF. The chain uses TRBV4-2 and TRBJ2-7; TRBD2 matches 9 bases. After removal of 1 base from V and 5 bases from J, the junction contained 9 bases not matched to a gene. From germline, CDR1 is LGHNA and CDR2 YNFKEQ. The CDR3 is 16 amino acids.